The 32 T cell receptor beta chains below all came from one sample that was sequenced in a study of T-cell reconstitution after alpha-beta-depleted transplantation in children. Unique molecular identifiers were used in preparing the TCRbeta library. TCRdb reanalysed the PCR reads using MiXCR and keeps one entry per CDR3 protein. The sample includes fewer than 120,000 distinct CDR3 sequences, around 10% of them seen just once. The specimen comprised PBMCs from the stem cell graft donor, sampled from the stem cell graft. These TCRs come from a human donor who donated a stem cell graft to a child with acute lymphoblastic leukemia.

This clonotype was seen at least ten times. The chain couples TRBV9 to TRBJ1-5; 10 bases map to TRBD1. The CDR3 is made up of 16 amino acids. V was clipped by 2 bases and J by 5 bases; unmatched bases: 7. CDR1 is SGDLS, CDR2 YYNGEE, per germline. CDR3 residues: CASSVSDRGFDQPQHF. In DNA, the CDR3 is TGTGCCAGCAGCGTGTCGGACAGGGGGTTCGATCAGCCCCAGCATTTT.

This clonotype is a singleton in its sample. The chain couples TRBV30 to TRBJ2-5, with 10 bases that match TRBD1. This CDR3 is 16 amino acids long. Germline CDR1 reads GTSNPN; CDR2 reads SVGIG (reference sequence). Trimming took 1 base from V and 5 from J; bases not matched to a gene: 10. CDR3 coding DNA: TGTGCCTGGAGTGGGAGACAGGGGGCTCGGGAGGAGACCCAGTACTTC. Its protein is CAWSGRQGAREETQYF.

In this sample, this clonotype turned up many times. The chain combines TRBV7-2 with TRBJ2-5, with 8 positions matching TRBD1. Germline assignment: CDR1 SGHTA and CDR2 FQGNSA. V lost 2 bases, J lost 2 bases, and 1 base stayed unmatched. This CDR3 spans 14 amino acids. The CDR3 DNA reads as TGTGCCAGCAGCTTAAACAGGGGGCAAGAGACCCAGTACTTC. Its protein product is CASSLNRGQETQYF.

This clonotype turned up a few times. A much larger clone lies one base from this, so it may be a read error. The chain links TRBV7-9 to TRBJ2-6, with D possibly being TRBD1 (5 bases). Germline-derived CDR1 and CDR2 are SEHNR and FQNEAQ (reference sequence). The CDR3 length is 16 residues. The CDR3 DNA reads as TGTGCCAGCAGCCCGTCAACAAATTCTGGGGCCAACGGCCTGACTTTC. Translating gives CASSPSTNSGANGLTF. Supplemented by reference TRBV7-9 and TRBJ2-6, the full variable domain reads DTGVSQNPRHKITKRGQNVTFRCDPISEHNRLYWYRQTLGQGPEFLTYFQNEAQLEKSRLLSDRFSAERPKGSFSTLEIQRTEQGDSAMYLCASSPSTNSGANGLTFGAGSRLTVL.

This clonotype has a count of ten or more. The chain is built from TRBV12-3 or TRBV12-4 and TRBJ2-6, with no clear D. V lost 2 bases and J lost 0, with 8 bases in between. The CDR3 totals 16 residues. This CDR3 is CASSLMVGSGANVLTF. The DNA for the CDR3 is TGTGCCAGCAGTTTAATGGTGGGCTCTGGGGCCAACGTCCTGACTTTC.

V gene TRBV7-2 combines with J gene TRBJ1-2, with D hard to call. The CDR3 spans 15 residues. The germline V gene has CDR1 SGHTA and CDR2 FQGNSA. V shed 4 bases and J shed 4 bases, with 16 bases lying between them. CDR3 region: CASSYVTDLSYGYTF. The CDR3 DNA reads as TGTGCCAGCAGCTACGTGACGGACCTGAGCTATGGCTACACCTTC.

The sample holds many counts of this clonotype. The CDR3 nucleotides read TGTGCCAGCAGCTTTGGGACAGGTCCGCGAGGGGTAGCCAAAAACATTCAGTACTTC. It encodes CASSFGTGPRGVAKNIQYF. The V call is TRBV7-9, the J call TRBJ2-4, with 8 bases aligning to TRBD1. The CDR3 is 19 residues long. Germline trimming cut 3 bases from V and 0 bases from J; bases unmatched to any gene: 13. CDR1 is SEHNR and CDR2 is FQNEAQ in the germline V gene (reference sequence).

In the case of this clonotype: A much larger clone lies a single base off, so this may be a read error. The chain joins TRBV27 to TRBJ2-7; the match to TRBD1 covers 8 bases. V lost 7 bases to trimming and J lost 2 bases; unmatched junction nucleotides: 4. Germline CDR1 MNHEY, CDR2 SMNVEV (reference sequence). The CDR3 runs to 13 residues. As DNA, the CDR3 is TGTGCCAGCAATGGACAGGGAGCCTACGAGCAGTACTTC. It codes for CASNGQGAYEQYF.

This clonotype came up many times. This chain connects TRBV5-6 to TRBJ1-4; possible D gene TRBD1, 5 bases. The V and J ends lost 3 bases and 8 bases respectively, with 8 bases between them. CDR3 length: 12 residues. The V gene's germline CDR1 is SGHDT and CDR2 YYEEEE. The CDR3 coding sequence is TGTGCCAGCAGCTGGGGACGAGAAAAACTGTTTTTT. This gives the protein CASSWGREKLFF.

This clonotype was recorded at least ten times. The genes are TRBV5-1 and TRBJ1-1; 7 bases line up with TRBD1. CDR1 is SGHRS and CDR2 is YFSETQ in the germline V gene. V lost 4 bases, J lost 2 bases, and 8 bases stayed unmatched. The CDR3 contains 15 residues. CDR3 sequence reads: CASSQGGAGNTEAFF. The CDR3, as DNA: TGCGCCAGCAGCCAGGGGGGGGCAGGCAACACTGAAGCTTTCTTT.

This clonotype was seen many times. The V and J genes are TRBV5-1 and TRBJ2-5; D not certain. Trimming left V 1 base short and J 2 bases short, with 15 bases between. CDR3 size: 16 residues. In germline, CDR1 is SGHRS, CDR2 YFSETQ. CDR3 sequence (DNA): TGCGCCAGCAGCTTGTATCGGACGGTTGTACAAGAGACCCAGTACTTC. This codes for CASSLYRTVVQETQYF.

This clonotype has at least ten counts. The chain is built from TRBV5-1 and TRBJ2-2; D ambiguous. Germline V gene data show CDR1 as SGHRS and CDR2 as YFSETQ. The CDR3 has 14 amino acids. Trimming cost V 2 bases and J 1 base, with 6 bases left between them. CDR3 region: CASSFDLNTGELFF. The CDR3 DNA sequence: TGCGCCAGCAGCTTTGACCTGAACACCGGGGAGCTGTTTTTT.

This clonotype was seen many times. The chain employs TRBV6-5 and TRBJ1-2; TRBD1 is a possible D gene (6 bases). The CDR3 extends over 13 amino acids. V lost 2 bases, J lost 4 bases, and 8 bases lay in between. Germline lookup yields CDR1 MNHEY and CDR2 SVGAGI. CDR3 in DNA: TGTGCCAGCAGTTACGAACAGGGCTATGGCTACACCTTC. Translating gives CASSYEQGYGYTF.

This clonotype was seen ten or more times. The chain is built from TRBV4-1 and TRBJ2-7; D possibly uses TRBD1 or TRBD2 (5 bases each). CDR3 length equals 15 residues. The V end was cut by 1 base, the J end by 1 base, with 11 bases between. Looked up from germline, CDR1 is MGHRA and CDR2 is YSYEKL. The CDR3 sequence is CASSQGGTPSYEQYF. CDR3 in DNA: TGCGCCAGCAGCCAAGGGGGGACGCCTTCCTACGAGCAGTACTTC.

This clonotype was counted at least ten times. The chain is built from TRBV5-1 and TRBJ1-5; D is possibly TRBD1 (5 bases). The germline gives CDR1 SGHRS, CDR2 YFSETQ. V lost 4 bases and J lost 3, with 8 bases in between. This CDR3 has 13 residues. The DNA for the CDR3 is TGCGCCAGCAGCGAGGGGATCAATCAGCCCCAGCATTTT. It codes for CASSEGINQPQHF.

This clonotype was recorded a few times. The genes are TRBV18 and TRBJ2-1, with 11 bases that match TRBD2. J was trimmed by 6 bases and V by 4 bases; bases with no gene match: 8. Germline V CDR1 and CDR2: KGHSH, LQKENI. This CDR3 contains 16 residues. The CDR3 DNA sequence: TGTGCCAGCTCACAAAGACTAGCGGGAAACAGCAATGAGCAGTTCTTC. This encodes CASSQRLAGNSNEQFF.

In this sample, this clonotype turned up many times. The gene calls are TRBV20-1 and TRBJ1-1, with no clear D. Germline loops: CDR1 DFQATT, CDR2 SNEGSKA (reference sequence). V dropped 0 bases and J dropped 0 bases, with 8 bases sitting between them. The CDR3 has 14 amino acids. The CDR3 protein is CSARDRSMNTEAFF. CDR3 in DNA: TGCAGTGCTAGAGATAGGAGTATGAACACTGAAGCTTTCTTT.

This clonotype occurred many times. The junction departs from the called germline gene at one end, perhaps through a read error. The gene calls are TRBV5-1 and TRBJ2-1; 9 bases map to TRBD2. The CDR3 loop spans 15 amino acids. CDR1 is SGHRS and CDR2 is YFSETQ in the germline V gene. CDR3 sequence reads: CASSLGTSAYDEQFF. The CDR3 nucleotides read TGCGCCAGCAGCTTGGGGACTAGCGCCTACGATGAGCAGTTCTTC.

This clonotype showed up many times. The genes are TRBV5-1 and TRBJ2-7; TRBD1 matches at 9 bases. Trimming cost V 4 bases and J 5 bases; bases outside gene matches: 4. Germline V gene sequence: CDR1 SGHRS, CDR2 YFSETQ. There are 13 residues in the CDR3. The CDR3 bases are TGCGCCAGCAGCGTTGGGGACAGGGACGAGCAGTACTTC. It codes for CASSVGDRDEQYF.

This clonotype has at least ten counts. CDR3 sequence (DNA): TGTGCCAGCAGCTTACGTTCGGGGGCCAACGTCCTGACTTTC. Translating gives CASSLRSGANVLTF. The genes are TRBV7-2 and TRBJ2-6; D ambiguous. The CDR3 loop spans 14 amino acids. V was cut by 2 bases and J by 4 bases, with 6 bases left in between. Germline CDR1 reads SGHTA; CDR2 reads FQGNSA.

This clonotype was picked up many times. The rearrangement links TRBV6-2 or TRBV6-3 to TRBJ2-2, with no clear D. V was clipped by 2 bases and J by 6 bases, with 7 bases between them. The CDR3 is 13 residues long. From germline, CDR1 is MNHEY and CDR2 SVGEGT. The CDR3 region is CASSYGASGELFF. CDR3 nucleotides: TGTGCCAGCAGTTACGGAGCGTCCGGGGAGCTGTTTTTT.

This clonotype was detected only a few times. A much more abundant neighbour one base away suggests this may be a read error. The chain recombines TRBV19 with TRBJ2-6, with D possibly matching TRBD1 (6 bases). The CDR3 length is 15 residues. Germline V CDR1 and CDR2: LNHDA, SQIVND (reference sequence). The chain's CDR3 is CATGQRFSGANGLTF. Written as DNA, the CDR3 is TGTGCCACCGGACAGCGATTCTCTGGGGCCAACGGCCTGACTTTC.

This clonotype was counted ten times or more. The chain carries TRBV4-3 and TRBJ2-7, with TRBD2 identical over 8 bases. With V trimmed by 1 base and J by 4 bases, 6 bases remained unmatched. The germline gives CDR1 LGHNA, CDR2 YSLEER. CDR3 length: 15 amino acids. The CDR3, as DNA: TGCGCCAGCAGCCAAGTGAACGGGGGGGAGTACGAGCAGTACTTC. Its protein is CASSQVNGGEYEQYF.

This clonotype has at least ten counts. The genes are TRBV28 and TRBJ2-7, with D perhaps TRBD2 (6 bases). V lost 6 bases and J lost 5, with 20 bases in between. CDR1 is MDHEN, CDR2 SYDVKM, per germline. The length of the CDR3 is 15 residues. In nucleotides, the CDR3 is TGTGCCAGCAGCCCCCCCGACGAGCGGGCTGACGAGCAGTACTTC. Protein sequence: CASSPPDERADEQYF.

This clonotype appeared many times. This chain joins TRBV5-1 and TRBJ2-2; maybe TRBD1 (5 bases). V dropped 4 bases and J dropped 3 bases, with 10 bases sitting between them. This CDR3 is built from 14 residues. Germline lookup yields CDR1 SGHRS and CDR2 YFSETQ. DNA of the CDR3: TGCGCCAGCAGCACGACAGCGTACACCGGGGAGCTGTTTTTT. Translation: CASSTTAYTGELFF.

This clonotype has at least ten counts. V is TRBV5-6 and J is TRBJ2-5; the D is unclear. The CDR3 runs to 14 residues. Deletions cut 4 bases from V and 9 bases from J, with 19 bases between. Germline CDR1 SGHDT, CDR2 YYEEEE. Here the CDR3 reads CASSQRVPRGSQYF. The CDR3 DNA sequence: TGTGCCAGCAGCCAACGGGTCCCTCGTGGGTCCCAGTACTTC.

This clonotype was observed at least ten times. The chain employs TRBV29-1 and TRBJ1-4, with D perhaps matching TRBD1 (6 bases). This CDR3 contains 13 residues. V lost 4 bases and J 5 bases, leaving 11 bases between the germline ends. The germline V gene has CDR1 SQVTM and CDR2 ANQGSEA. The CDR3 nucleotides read TGCAGCGTTGGGGACATGGGAAATGAAAAACTGTTTTTT. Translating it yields CSVGDMGNEKLFF.

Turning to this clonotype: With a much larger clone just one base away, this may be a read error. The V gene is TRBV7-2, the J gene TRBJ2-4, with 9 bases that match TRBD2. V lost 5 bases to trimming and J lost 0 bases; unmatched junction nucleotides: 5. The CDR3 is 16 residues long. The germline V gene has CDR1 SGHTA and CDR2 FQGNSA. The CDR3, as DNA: TGTGCCAGCAGCAGAGCGGGGGGCTTAGCCAAAAACATTCAGTACTTC. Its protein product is CASSRAGGLAKNIQYF.

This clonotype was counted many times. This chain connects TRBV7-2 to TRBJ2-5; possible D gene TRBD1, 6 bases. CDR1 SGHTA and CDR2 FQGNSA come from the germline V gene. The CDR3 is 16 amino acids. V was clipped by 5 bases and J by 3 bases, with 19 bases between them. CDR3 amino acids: CASSRRRDTAKETQYF. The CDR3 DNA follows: TGTGCCAGCAGCCGGCGCCGGGACACGGCAAAAGAGACCCAGTACTTC.

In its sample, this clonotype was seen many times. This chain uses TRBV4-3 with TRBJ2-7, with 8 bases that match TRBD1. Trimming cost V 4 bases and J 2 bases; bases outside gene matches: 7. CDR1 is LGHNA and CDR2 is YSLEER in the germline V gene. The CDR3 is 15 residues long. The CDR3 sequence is CASSRGTGGPYEQYF. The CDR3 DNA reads TGCGCCAGCAGCCGCGGGACAGGAGGGCCCTACGAGCAGTACTTC.

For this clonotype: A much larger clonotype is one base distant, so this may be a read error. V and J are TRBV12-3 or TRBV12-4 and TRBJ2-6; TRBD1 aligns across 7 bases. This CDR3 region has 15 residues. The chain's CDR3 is CASSLTGAGANGLTF. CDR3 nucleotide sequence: TGTGCCAGCAGTTTAACAGGGGCTGGGGCCAACGGCCTGACTTTC.

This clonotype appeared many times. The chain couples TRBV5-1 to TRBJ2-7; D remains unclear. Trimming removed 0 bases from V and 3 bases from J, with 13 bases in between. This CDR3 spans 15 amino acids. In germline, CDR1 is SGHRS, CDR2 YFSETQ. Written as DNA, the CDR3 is TGCGCCAGCAGCTTGGAGCCAAGCCCCGGCTACGAGCAGTACTTC. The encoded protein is CASSLEPSPGYEQYF.